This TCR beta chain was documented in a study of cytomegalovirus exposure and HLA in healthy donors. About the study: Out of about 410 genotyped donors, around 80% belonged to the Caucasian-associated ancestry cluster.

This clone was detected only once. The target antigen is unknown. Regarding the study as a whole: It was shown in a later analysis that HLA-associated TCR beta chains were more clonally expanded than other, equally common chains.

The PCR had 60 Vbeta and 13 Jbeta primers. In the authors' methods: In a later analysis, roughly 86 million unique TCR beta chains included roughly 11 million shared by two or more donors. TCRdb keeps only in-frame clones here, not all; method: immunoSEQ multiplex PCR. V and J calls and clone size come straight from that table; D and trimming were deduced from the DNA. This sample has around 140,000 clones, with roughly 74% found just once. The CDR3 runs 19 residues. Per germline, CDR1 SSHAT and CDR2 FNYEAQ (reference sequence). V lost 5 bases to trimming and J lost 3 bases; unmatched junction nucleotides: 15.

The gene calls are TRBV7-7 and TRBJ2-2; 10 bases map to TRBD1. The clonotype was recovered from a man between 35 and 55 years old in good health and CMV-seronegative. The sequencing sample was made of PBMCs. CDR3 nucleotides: TGTGCCAGCAGCGCCCAACCCCGGGACAGGGGTTGGGACACCGGGGAGCTGTTTTTT. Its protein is CASSAQPRDRGWDTGELFF. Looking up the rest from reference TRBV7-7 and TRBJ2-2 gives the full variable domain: GAGVSQSPRYKVTKRGQDVTLRCDPISSHATLYWYQQALGQGPEFLTYFNYEAQPDKSGLPSDRFSAERPEGSISTLTIQRTEQRDSAMYRCASSAQPRDRGWDTGELFFGEGSRLTVL.